The TCR beta chain described here comes from a study of OX40 agonist ivuxolimab in advanced cancers. Background on the study: Three patients had partial responses: one hepatocellular carcinoma, two cutaneous melanoma.

Assay: immunoSEQ multiplex PCR; the TCRdb copy retains only in-frame clones and omits some. The sample includes around 44,000 clones, around 92% of them seen just once. V was trimmed by 3 bases and J by 4 bases, leaving 23 bases between them. Germline CDR1 is KGHSH and CDR2 is LQKENI. The CDR3 length is 18 residues. This TCR was sampled from an adult with an advanced solid tumor such as melanoma, head and neck, liver or kidney cancer. Sample: CD4+ or CD8+ T cells sorted from blood, taken in a trial of the OX40 agonist ivuxolimab. This chain connects TRBV18 to TRBJ2-3; TRBD2 is a possible D gene (5 bases). In DNA, the CDR3 is TGTGCCAGCTCACCGAGTATCCCGGGGAGCGGTGGCCCAGATACGCAGTATTTT. It encodes CASSPSIPGSGGPDTQYF.